This T cell receptor (beta chain) was captured in a study of blood T cell repertoires in COVID-19. Overall study: Collection of acute and convalescent COVID-19 samples took place in the United States, Italy and Spain. Nucleic acid was either cDNA or gDNA, and it came from T cells, B-cell-depleted T cells, or PBMCs.

As concerns this clone: The junction departs from the called germline gene at one end, perhaps through a read error.

Per the original data handling: Quantification of nucleated cells was approximated via reference gene primer amplification. Clones were sequenced by immunoSEQ multiplex PCR, and TCRdb holds only the in-frame ones, with some missing. D and trimming were read from the DNA, whereas the V and J calls and clone size are those reported in that table. The sample holds 250,000 to 300,000 clones, roughly nine tenths seen once. The CDR3 runs 15 residues. Germline CDR1 and CDR2: LGHDT and YNNKEL (reference sequence). This receptor was obtained from a woman aged 30 to 39 with COVID-19, enrolled during active disease. The source material was peripheral blood. The chain joins TRBV3-1 (or the pseudogene TRBV3-2) to TRBJ1-3; a possible D gene is TRBD1 (5 bases). The CDR3 reads CASSQDQTAGHPPRF. The CDR3 region has the DNA TGTGCCAGCAGCCAAGATCAAACGGCGGGGCATCCTCCCCGATTT.